A selection of T cell receptor beta chains follows, all from one sample in a study of OX40 agonist ivuxolimab in advanced cancers. Profiled with immunoSEQ multiplex PCR; TCRdb holds only in-frame clones, not every one. The data show about 15,000 clones, around 76% seen once. The source was CD4+ or CD8+ T cells sorted from blood, collected in a trial of the OX40 agonist ivuxolimab. Source of these receptors: an adult with an advanced solid tumor such as melanoma, head and neck, liver or kidney cancer. Both conserved end residues are part of each CDR3. D genes are given only for firm matches. Only some rows state a clone size, as once, few, many or a class for expanded clones.

TRBJ1-1 . TRBD1 TRBV13 TGTGCCAGCAGCACAGGGGGCTACACTGAAGCTTTCTTT CASSTGGYTEAFF
TRBJ2-2 . TRBD1 TRBV4-3 TGCGCCAGCAGCCAAGAAATTTCGACAGGGCACACCGGGGAGCTGTTTTTT CASSQEISTGHTGELFF
TRBJ1-1 . TRBD1 TRBV6-5 TGTGCCAGCAGTTACTCTAAGGGGGCCTACACTGAAGCTTTCTTT CASSYSKGAYTEAFF
TRBJ2-1 . . TRBV28 TGTGCCAGCAGTACGGACGAACCGACACGAGGATGGCAGTTCTTC CASSTDEPTRGWQFF
TRBJ2-7 medium-sized . TRBV5-1 TGCGCCAGCAGCTTTTCAGGCTCCTACGAGCAGTACTTC CASSFSGSYEQYF
TRBJ2-7 . TRBD1 TRBV7-9 TGTGCCAGCAGCCGAGGCAGGGGGCTAGCCAGCTACGAGCAGTACTTC CASSRGRGLASYEQYF
TRBJ2-1 . TRBD2 TRBV2 TGTGCCAGCATGGCGGGAGAGGGCGATGAGCAGTTCTTC CASMAGEGDEQFF
TRBJ2-3 . . TRBV13 TGTGCCAGCAGCTCGACTAGCACAGATACGCAGTATTTT CASSSTSTDTQYF
TRBJ2-7 . . TRBV5-6 TGTGCCAGCAGCTTGGCGGCAACAAACTTAAACTCCTACGAGCAGTACTTC CASSLAATNLNSYEQYF
TRBJ2-7 . . TRBV19 TGTGCCAGTAGACCCAACCCGGACAGCGTTGGCGAGCAGTACTTC CASRPNPDSVGEQYF
TRBJ1-2 . TRBD1 TRBV28 TGTGCCAGCAGTTCGTACCGGGACAGGGGGCCGCAATACACCTTC CASSSYRDRGPQYTF
TRBJ1-1 . . TRBV7-9 TGTGCCAGCAGCTTAGGTTCAACAGGGAGGGTTGAAGCTTTCTTT CASSLGSTGRVEAFF
TRBJ2-1 once . TRBV19 TGTGCCAGTAGTAGGACAGCTAGGAATGAGCAGTTCTTC CASSRTARNEQFF
TRBJ1-1 . . TRBV11-3 TGTGCCAGCAGCTCCACCGGGACCGAAGCTTTCTTT CASSSTGTEAFF
TRBJ2-7 . TRBD1 TRBV9 TGTGCCAGCAGCGTAGGAGGGGGCGAGAACTACGAGCAGTACTTC CASSVGGGENYEQYF
TRBJ2-7 . TRBD1 TRBV4-2 TGTGCCAGCAGCCCAGTAAGGGGACAGGGGGCTCTCGTCGGGTTCGAGCAGTACTTC CASSPVRGQGALVGFEQYF
TRBJ2-3 . TRBD2 TRBV7-8 TGTGCCAGCAGCTTAGAACTCCTTGCGGGGGGGGCTACAGATACGCAGTATTTT CASSLELLAGGATDTQYF
TRBJ2-1 . . TRBV19 TGTGCCAGTAGTCCGATCCGGGACGCAGGGCCCCACAATGAGCAGTTCTTC CASSPIRDAGPHNEQFF
TRBJ2-7 . TRBD2 TRBV7-9 TGTGCCAGCAGTCATCCCGGGACTAGCGGGGTAGACGAGCAGTACTTC CASSHPGTSGVDEQYF
TRBJ2-1 . TRBD1 TRBV29-1 TGCAGCGTTGAATTCCGGGACAGTAGTGAGGATGAGCAGTTCTTC CSVEFRDSSEDEQFF
TRBJ2-3 . . TRBV4-3 TGCGCCAGCAGCCAAGATAGTCTCTCGGCAGGCTACACAGATACGCAGTATTTT CASSQDSLSAGYTDTQYF
TRBJ2-7 . . TRBV6-1 TGTGCCAGCAGTGACTTTTCTCTCTCCGAGCAGTACTTC CASSDFSLSEQYF
TRBJ1-4 . . TRBV6-5 TGTGCCAGCAGTTACGCCGGAACTAATGAAAAACTGTTTTTT CASSYAGTNEKLFF
TRBJ2-7 . . TRBV28 TGTGCCAGCAGTCCGTCGAGGGAGCAGTACTTC CASSPSREQYF
TRBJ2-3 . TRBD2 TRBV5-4 TGTGCCAGCAGCTGGACTAGCGGGAGCACAGATACGCAGTATTTT CASSWTSGSTDTQYF
TRBJ2-7 . . TRBV7-3 TGTGCCAGCAGCCCCAACCCCTCCTACGAGCAGTACTTC CASSPNPSYEQYF
TRBJ2-3 . . TRBV28 TGTGCCAGCAGTTTATGGGGGGAGAGCACAGATACGCAGTATTTT CASSLWGESTDTQYF
TRBJ2-5 . TRBD2 TRBV7-6 TGTGCCAGCAGCCCATGGACTAGCGGGGACCAAGAGACCCAGTACTTC CASSPWTSGDQETQYF
TRBJ2-7 . TRBD1 TRBV29-1 TGCAGCGTTCTTTTCCGGGACAGGGCAATCCACGAGCAGTACTTC CSVLFRDRAIHEQYF
TRBJ2-1 . . TRBV19 TGTGCCAGTAGTATAGGAGGGGGAGGGTCCTACAATGAGCAGTTCTTC CASSIGGGGSYNEQFF
TRBJ2-7 few TRBD2 TRBV27 TGTGCCAGCAGTACTAGCGGGGGAACCTACGAGCAGTACTTC CASSTSGGTYEQYF
TRBJ1-2 . . TRBV27 TGTGCCAGCAGTTCCCTTTTAGATCTTAACTATGGCTACACCTTC CASSSLLDLNYGYTF
TRBJ2-2 . TRBD1 TRBV11-3 TGTGCCAGCAGCTTACCCGGACAGGGGACGAGGGAGCTGTTTTTT CASSLPGQGTRELFF
TRBJ2-6 . . TRBV21-1 TGTGCCAGCAGCCCGCAACACGTAAAAAGCTCTGGGGCCAACGTCCTGACTTTC CASSPQHVKSSGANVLTF
TRBJ2-4 few . TRBV4-3 TGCGCCAGCAGCCAAACACCGGGAAACATTCAGTACTTC CASSQTPGNIQYF
TRBJ2-7 once . TRBV4-2 TGTGCCAGCAGCCAATACCCCGGGACACGGAACTACGAGCAGTACTTC CASSQYPGTRNYEQYF